The T cell receptor (beta chain) described here comes from a study of T cells after yellow fever vaccination. The overall study: Libraries from low-cell-number fractions were prepared with the SMART-Seq v4 Ultra Low Input RNA kit.

Study-wide findings and caveats: Bulk-population clonotypes that are abundant could appear as contaminants in FACS-sorted repertoires.

A single record per CDR3 protein comes from TCRdb applying MiXCR to the 5' RACE reads. Of hundreds of thousands of distinct CDR3 sequences in the sample, less than 4.5% were seen once. The CDR3 spans 15 residues. The ends were cut back, 0 bases at V and 1 base at J, with 10 bases in the middle. Germline CDR1 SGHRS, CDR2 YFSETQ. This clonotype was seen only a few times. The antigen remains unidentified. Sequences were derived from PBMCs, sampled on the day of the yellow fever booster vaccination. This receptor was identified in a man aged 18 to 29 who received the YFV17D yellow fever vaccine. The chain joins TRBV5-1 to TRBJ1-2, with unresolved D. CDR3 in DNA: TGCGCCAGCAGCTTGGATCCTGGGTATAACTATGGCTACACCTTC. Translation: CASSLDPGYNYGYTF.